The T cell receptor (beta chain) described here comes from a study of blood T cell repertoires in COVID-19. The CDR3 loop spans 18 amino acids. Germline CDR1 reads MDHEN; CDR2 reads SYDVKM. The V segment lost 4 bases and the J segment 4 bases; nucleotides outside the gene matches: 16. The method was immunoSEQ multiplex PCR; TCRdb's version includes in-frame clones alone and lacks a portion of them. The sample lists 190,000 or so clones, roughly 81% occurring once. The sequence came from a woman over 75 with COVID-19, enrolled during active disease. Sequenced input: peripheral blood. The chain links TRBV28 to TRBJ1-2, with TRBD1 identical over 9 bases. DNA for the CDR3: TGTGCCAGCAGTTCTTCCGGGACAGGGCACCCTGTTGGCTATGGCTACACCTTC. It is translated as CASSSSGTGHPVGYGYTF.